The T cell receptor beta chain described here comes from a study of T cell repertoires in cytomegalovirus infection. Study-wide findings and caveats: Public TCR beta family frequency separated CMV-and-HLA carriers, including in an independent cohort.

Germline CDR1 is SGHRS and CDR2 is YFSETQ. This CDR3 has 14 residues. Trimming shortened V by 5 bases and J by 4 bases, and 13 bases separated the two germline ends. MiXCR, applied by TCRdb to the reads, yields one record per CDR3 protein. The sample lists 200,000 to 250,000 distinct CDR3 sequences; about 20% were seen once. Turning to this clonotype: Its target is unknown.

V and J are TRBV5-1 and TRBJ2-1; D is ambiguous. The sample taken for sequencing was CD8+ T cells from PBMCs. This TCR derives from a human donor in good health (CMV status not recorded). Some clones in this sample may be carry-over from other donors' samples. The chain's CDR3 is CASRRDIFYNEQFF. The CDR3 DNA sequence: TGCGCCAGCAGGCGTGACATATTTTACAATGAGCAGTTCTTC.